Below, 26 T cell receptor beta chains from the same sample are listed, as sequenced in a study of identical twins. TCRdb ran MiXCR on the 5' RACE reads and lists one entry per CDR3 protein. The sample shows approximately 620,000 distinct CDR3 sequences, under 9% of them seen only once. These data also formed part of another study, on yellow fever vaccine responses in identical twins.

Sequencing input: PBMCs. Receptors originate from a woman aged 18 to 35 in good health.

The chain carries TRBV7-2 and TRBJ2-4, with 10 bases aligning to TRBD1. The CDR3 runs 14 residues. Trimming took 6 bases from V and 8 from J; bases not matched to a gene: 7. CDR1 SGHTA and CDR2 FQGNSA come from the germline V gene. CDR3 nucleotides: TGTGCCAGCAGGAACCCCGGGACAGGGGACATTCAGTACTTC. Encoded protein: CASRNPGTGDIQYF.

The chain employs TRBV30 and TRBJ2-1; D remains ambiguous. CDR3 size: 16 residues. Per germline, CDR1 GTSNPN and CDR2 SVGIG (reference sequence). V shed 2 bases and J shed 5 bases, with 19 bases lying between them. The CDR3 bases are TGTGCCTGGAGTACGGTAGCTCCCGTCCCCCACAATGAGCAGTTCTTC. It translates to CAWSTVAPVPHNEQFF.

This clonotype occurred many times. The rearrangement joins TRBV9 to TRBJ1-5, with TRBD1 identical over 11 bases. This CDR3 is 14 amino acids long. Germline loops: CDR1 SGDLS, CDR2 YYNGEE. V shed 3 bases and J 9 bases; nucleotides not matched to a gene: 5. CDR3 amino acids: CASSGGQGGPPQHF. CDR3 in DNA: TGTGCCAGCAGCGGGGGACAGGGGGGCCCGCCCCAGCATTTT.

This clonotype appeared many times. The V gene is TRBV5-1, the J gene TRBJ2-1, with D possibly matching TRBD1 (7 bases). The CDR3 extends over 18 amino acids. Germline V gene lookup returns CDR1 SGHRS and CDR2 YFSETQ. With 1 base removed from V and 0 bases from J, the gap between germline ends came to 17 bases. The CDR3 here is CASSLKDAGGSSYNEQFF. The CDR3, as DNA: TGCGCCAGCAGCTTGAAAGATGCAGGGGGGAGCTCCTACAATGAGCAGTTCTTC. Full variable domain (missing parts from reference TRBV5-1 and TRBJ2-1): KAGVTQTPRYLIKTRGQQVTLSCSPISGHRSVSWYQQTPGQGLQFLFEYFSETQRNKGNFPGRFSGRQFSNSRSEMNVSTLELGDSALYLCASSLKDAGGSSYNEQFFGPGTRLTVL.

The chain couples TRBV7-9 to TRBJ2-1; 10 positions agree with TRBD2. The J segment lost 4 bases and the V segment lost 5 bases, leaving 8 bases of the junction unmatched. The CDR3 consists of 16 residues. The germline V gene encodes CDR1 SEHNR and CDR2 FQNEAQ (reference sequence). This chain's CDR3 is CASSTPSGSHYNEQFF. In DNA form, the CDR3 reads TGTGCCAGCAGCACCCCTAGCGGGAGCCATTACAATGAGCAGTTCTTC.

This clonotype appeared many times. The chain joins TRBV5-1 to TRBJ1-1, with D unresolved. The CDR3 has 12 amino acids. Germline values: CDR1 SGHRS, CDR2 YFSETQ. Trimming removed 0 bases from V and 3 bases from J, with 3 bases in between. CDR3 in amino acids: CASSLADTEAFF. As DNA, the CDR3 is TGCGCCAGCAGCTTGGCGGACACTGAAGCTTTCTTT. The full variable domain, with the rest looked up from reference TRBV5-1 and TRBJ1-1, is KAGVTQTPRYLIKTRGQQVTLSCSPISGHRSVSWYQQTPGQGLQFLFEYFSETQRNKGNFPGRFSGRQFSNSRSEMNVSTLELGDSALYLCASSLADTEAFFGQGTRLTVV.

This clonotype was observed a handful of times. J is TRBJ2-7 and V is TRBV7-6; D ambiguous. Germline values: CDR1 SGHVS, CDR2 FNYEAQ. The V gene lost 4 bases and the J gene lost 0 bases, with 13 bases spanning the gap. The CDR3 has 15 residues. The CDR3 DNA reads as TGTGCCAGCAGCTCCGGATCATTGAGCTCCTACGAGCAGTACTTC. As protein: CASSSGSLSSYEQYF. The full variable domain, in which reference TRBV7-6 and TRBJ2-7 provide the parts outside the CDR3, is GAGVSQSPRYKVTKRGQDVALRCDPISGHVSLYWYRQALGQGPEFLTYFNYEAQQDKSGLPNDRFSAERPEGSISTLTIQRTEQRDSAMYRCASSSGSLSSYEQYFGPGTRLTVT.

This clonotype appeared a few times. This chain uses TRBV10-3 with TRBJ2-2, with 8 positions matching TRBD1. In germline, CDR1 is ENHRY, CDR2 SYGVKD. V was clipped by 3 bases and J by 5 bases; unmatched bases: 11. The CDR3 spans 17 residues. The CDR3 DNA reads as TGTGCCATCAGTGACGTCGGACAGGGAGGATGGACCGGGGAGCTGTTTTTT. It specifies CAISDVGQGGWTGELFF.

This clonotype was seen more than once but under ten times. This rearrangement joins TRBV4-1 to TRBJ2-5; tentatively, D is TRBD2 (5 bases). The germline gives CDR1 MGHRA, CDR2 YSYEKL. The CDR3 spans 15 residues. V lost 1 base and J lost 5, with 14 bases in between. DNA of the CDR3: TGCGCCAGCAGCCAAGTTACTAATTGGGAGGAGACCCAGTACTTC. Residues: CASSQVTNWEETQYF.

This clonotype was observed a few times. V usage is TRBV9 and J usage is TRBJ2-1; TRBD2 agrees at 7 bases. The CDR3 totals 14 residues. The V segment lost 2 bases and the J segment 7 bases; nucleotides outside the gene matches: 6. Germline assignment: CDR1 SGDLS and CDR2 YYNGEE. CDR3: CASSVAGAGNEQFF. CDR3 DNA sequence: TGTGCCAGCAGCGTCGCGGGAGCTGGGAATGAGCAGTTCTTC.

The sample holds many counts of this clonotype. The chain employs TRBV15 and TRBJ2-3; possible D gene TRBD2, 6 bases. Trimming removed 11 bases from V and 2 bases from J, with 17 bases in between. CDR3 length: 14 amino acids. Germline CDR1 LNHNV, CDR2 YYDKDF (reference sequence). The CDR3 sequence: CASRGGLSTDTQYF. Here the CDR3 DNA reads TGTGCCTCAAGGGGAGGACTATCCACAGATACGCAGTATTTT.

This clonotype was counted at least ten times. The chain is built from TRBV6-2 or TRBV6-3 and TRBJ2-3, with 11 bases identical to TRBD2. The CDR3 runs 18 residues. Germline V CDR1 and CDR2: MNHEY, SVGEGT. V lost 1 base and J lost 2; bases outside the gene matches: 8. CDR3 DNA: TGTGCCAGCAGTTACTTGTCTAGCGGGGGGCCTAACACAGATACGCAGTATTTT. Translating it yields CASSYLSSGGPNTDTQYF.

This clonotype has ten or more counts. Relative to the germline gene, one junction end is altered; a read error may explain this. The V call is TRBV7-9, the J call TRBJ2-7; D is ambiguous. CDR1 SEHNR and CDR2 FQNEAQ come from the germline V gene (reference sequence). The CDR3 extends over 14 amino acids. CDR3 sequence: CASSLEGRPYEQYF. CDR3 coding DNA: TGTGCCAGCAGTTTAGAAGGCAGGCCATACGAGCAGTACTTC.

This sequence joins TRBV7-3 and TRBJ2-1, with D perhaps matching TRBD1 (6 bases). The germline V and J ends were trimmed by 3 bases and 9 bases, with 15 bases remaining between them. The V gene's germline CDR1 is SGHTA and CDR2 FQGTGA. The CDR3 sequence is 14 residues long. This CDR3 is CASSLRDIGSEQFF. The CDR3 DNA is TGTGCCAGCAGCTTGAGGGACATTGGTAGTGAGCAGTTCTTC. Supplemented by reference TRBV7-3 and TRBJ2-1, the full variable domain reads GAGVSQTPSNKVTEKGKYVELRCDPISGHTALYWYRQSLGQGPEFLIYFQGTGAADDSGLPNDRFFAVRPEGSVSTLKIQRTERGDSAVYLCASSLRDIGSEQFFGPGTRLTVL.

This rearrangement joins TRBV20-1 to TRBJ2-3; no firm D call. V was cut by 1 base and J by 1 base, with 15 bases left in between. The CDR3 is 16 residues long. Germline-derived CDR1 and CDR2 are DFQATT and SNEGSKA (reference sequence). The CDR3 region has the DNA TGCAGTGCTAGAGTCACATTGCAGATCCGCACAGATACGCAGTATTTT. Its translation is CSARVTLQIRTDTQYF.

The rearrangement links TRBV5-6 to TRBJ2-5, with no clear D. The V end lost 0 bases, the J end lost 4 bases, and 7 bases lay between the germline ends. Germline V gives CDR1 SGHDT, CDR2 YYEEEE. The CDR3 is 13 amino acids. CDR3 protein: CASSLDTGETQYF. CDR3 nucleotides: TGTGCCAGCAGCTTGGACACTGGAGAGACCCAGTACTTC.

This clonotype was counted many times. The chain carries TRBV29-1 and TRBJ1-1; no clear D gene. The ends were cut back, 4 bases at V and 2 bases at J, with 8 bases in the middle. Germline CDR1 is SQVTM and CDR2 is ANQGSEA. This CDR3 spans 12 amino acids. CDR3 coding DNA: TGCAGCGTTGTCGGACCTAACACTGAAGCTTTCTTT. Translating gives CSVVGPNTEAFF.

Only a few counts were recorded for this clonotype. The V and J genes are TRBV3-1 and TRBJ2-2, with 11 bases matching TRBD2. V was pared by 6 bases and J by 4 bases, with 7 bases of the junction left unmatched. Germline V gives CDR1 LGHDT, CDR2 YNNKEL (reference sequence). CDR3 length: 16 residues. The CDR3 region has the DNA TGTGCCAGCAGGCGCCAAGGGACTAGCGGCACCGGGGAGCTGTTTTTT. This encodes CASRRQGTSGTGELFF.

The V call is TRBV18, the J call TRBJ2-2, with D unresolved. Germline CDR1 reads KGHSH; CDR2 reads LQKENI. Trimming left V 6 bases short and J 5 bases short, with 10 bases between. This CDR3 is 13 amino acids long. As DNA, the CDR3 is TGTGCCAGCTCCCCTACATGGACCGGGGAGCTGTTTTTT. It translates to CASSPTWTGELFF.

This clonotype was seen repeatedly, ten times or more. This chain's CDR3 is CASRSGLHNEQFF. CDR3 nucleotides: TGTGCCAGCAGGTCTGGACTCCACAATGAGCAGTTCTTC. This chain connects TRBV12-3 or TRBV12-4 to TRBJ2-1; D possibly corresponds to TRBD2 (5 bases). The CDR3 has 13 amino acids. V lost 6 bases and J lost 5, with 11 bases in between.

This chain uses TRBV9 with TRBJ1-1, with TRBD1 matching over 7 bases. The junction had 1 base not matched to a gene; V was cut back by 0 bases and J by 2 bases. The CDR3 extends over 14 amino acids. CDR1 is SGDLS and CDR2 is YYNGEE in the germline V gene. CDR3 nucleotide sequence: TGTGCCAGCAGCGTAGGGGACAGAAACACTGAAGCTTTCTTT. Its translation is CASSVGDRNTEAFF. Full variable domain (outside the CDR3, taken from reference TRBV9 and TRBJ1-1): DSGVTQTPKHLITATGQRVTLRCSPRSGDLSVYWYQQSLDQGLQFLIQYYNGEERAKGNILERFSAQQFPDLHSELNLSSLELGDSALYFCASSVGDRNTEAFFGQGTRLTVV.

This clonotype was observed a handful of times. The chain joins TRBV12-3 or TRBV12-4 to TRBJ2-7; D could derive from TRBD1 or TRBD2 (6 bases each). V shed 0 bases and J shed 1 base, with 13 bases lying between them. The CDR3 has 16 amino acids. CDR3 loop: CASSLAGGGGSYEQYF. The CDR3 DNA is TGTGCCAGCAGTTTAGCAGGGGGAGGAGGGTCCTACGAGCAGTACTTC.

The chain combines TRBV6-5 with TRBJ2-7; 7 bases align to TRBD1. Looked up from germline, CDR1 is MNHEY and CDR2 is SVGAGI. Trimming took 2 bases from V and 5 from J; bases not matched to a gene: 6. The CDR3 runs 14 residues. The DNA of the CDR3 is TGTGCCAGCAGTTACAAGAGGGGGCAGGACGAGCAGTACTTC. It encodes CASSYKRGQDEQYF.

This clonotype came up a few times. The gene calls are TRBV15 and TRBJ2-1; D remains ambiguous. V was shortened by 0 bases and J by 10 bases, with 13 bases between the two germline ends. The germline CDR1 and CDR2 sequences are LNHNV and YYDKDF (reference sequence). CDR3 size: 14 residues. The CDR3 sequence: CATSRDLDLWEQFF. The CDR3 bases are TGTGCCACCAGCAGAGATCTGGACCTCTGGGAGCAGTTCTTC.

This clonotype was seen ten or more times. This sequence joins TRBV7-6 and TRBJ2-7; 9 bases are a match to TRBD1. CDR3 size: 15 residues. The V and J ends lost 2 bases and 3 bases, in that order; junction bases with no gene match: 5. The germline V gene has CDR1 SGHVS and CDR2 FNYEAQ. The CDR3 DNA sequence: TGTGCCAGCAGCTTAACCCGACAGGGGGTCTACGAGCAGTACTTC. It is translated as CASSLTRQGVYEQYF.

The table lists this clonotype with a few counts. The chain links TRBV5-1 to TRBJ2-5, with TRBD1 as a possible D gene (5 bases). The CDR3 has 16 amino acids. Trimming took off 2 bases at V and 7 bases at J, with 21 bases between the two ends. Germline CDR1 and CDR2: SGHRS and YFSETQ. The CDR3 DNA follows: TGCGCCAGCAGCTTTCATTTAGGCAGGGAAGGTGGGACCCAGTACTTC. It specifies CASSFHLGREGGTQYF.